This entry concerns a single T cell receptor (beta chain). Its antigen remains unidentified. No quality values exist for individual bases; no much larger clone is one base distant. This entry belongs to a study of blood T cell repertoires in COVID-19 (dated by TCRdb to the early 2020s). For the study in its entirety: The collaborator samples originated in the United States, Italy and Spain and spanned the acute and convalescent phases of COVID-19. Sample metadata almost always included a de-identified subject ID, COVID-19 status, age in years and sex. The repertoires were made available in a free public database intended to serve as a resource for research on the immune response to SARS-CoV-2. Samples were obtained from the ongoing ImmuneRACE study (first 160 participants) and from 1,254 subjects provided by 6 global collaborators. The material from the prospective study consisted of cDNA or gDNA derived from T cells, B-cell-depleted T cells, or PBMCs. Deeply sampled blood TCRbeta repertoires from subjects exposed to, actively infected with, or recovered from COVID-19 were included in the dataset. Where available, HLA class I and class II types were obtained from metadata supplied by the sample provider rather than from assay-based typing. General conclusions and limits of the study: Clinical and demographic metadata were provided uncurated, with the amount varying by source and participant.

The CDR3, from cysteine to phenylalanine, totals 15 residues. The read is trimmed to its CDR3 DNA, 45 bases read in frame from base 1. For CDR1 and CDR2, the germline V gene lists SGHDT and YYEEEE. The V and J ends are trimmed by 0 bases and 4 bases, leaving 13 bases between them. Collaborating institutions collected whole blood in K2EDTA tubes following their own protocols. For TCRbeta analysis, collaborators shipped samples in one of three forms: frozen whole blood, isolated PBMCs, or DNA extracted from either of those sample types. TCRbeta CDR3 regions were amplified from genomic DNA by means of the immunoSEQ Assay, a bias-controlled multiplex PCR. In the source study's methods: Nucleated cell counts per sample were estimated from amplification of reference gene primers within the assay. Sequence reads were collapsed and filtered to measure the absolute abundance of every unique TCRbeta CDR3 rearrangement. For each sample, productive Simpson clonality was calculated by taking the square root of Simpson's diversity index across productive rearrangements. The table was pulled from immuneACCESS by TCRdb, which kept in-frame rearrangements only. Such tables lose some clones; where checked, under half of the loss comes from unresolved V genes, and the rest has no known cause. V and J calls and clone size are as listed in that table; D and trimming were resolved from the DNA. Within this sample are about 110,000 clones, with 88% of them counted one time only. The ten largest clones represent roughly 2.3% of the sample.

The sample taken for sequencing was peripheral blood. The sequence is built from TRBV5-6 and TRBJ1-1; the D gene is unclear. This clonotype was obtained from a human donor in a cohort sampled during active COVID-19. The DNA is TGTGCCAGCAGCTTGGTTGATCGGCCTAGCACTGAAGCTTTCTTT. Its coded protein is CASSLVDRPSTEAFF.